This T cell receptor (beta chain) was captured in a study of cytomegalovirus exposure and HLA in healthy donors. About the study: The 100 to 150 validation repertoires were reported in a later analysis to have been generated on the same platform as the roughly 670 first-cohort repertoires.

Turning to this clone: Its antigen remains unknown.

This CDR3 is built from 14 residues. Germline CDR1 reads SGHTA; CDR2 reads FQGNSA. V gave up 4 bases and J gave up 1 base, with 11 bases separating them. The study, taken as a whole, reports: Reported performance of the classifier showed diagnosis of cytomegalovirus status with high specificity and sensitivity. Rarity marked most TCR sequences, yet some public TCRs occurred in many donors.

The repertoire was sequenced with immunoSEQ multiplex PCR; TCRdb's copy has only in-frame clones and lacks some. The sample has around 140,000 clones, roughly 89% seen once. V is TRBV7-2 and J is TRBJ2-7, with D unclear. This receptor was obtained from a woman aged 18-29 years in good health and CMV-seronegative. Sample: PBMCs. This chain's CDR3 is CASSYRAVSYEQYF. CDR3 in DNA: TGTGCCAGCAGCTACCGCGCGGTATCCTACGAGCAGTACTTC. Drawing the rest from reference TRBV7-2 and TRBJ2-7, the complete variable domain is GAGVSQSPSNKVTEKGKDVELRCDPISGHTALYWYRQSLGQGLEFLIYFQGNSAPDKSGLPSDRFSAERTGGSVSTLTIQRTQQEDSAVYLCASSYRAVSYEQYFGPGTRLTVT.